This TCR beta chain originates from a study of CD8 T cells in ankylosing spondylitis. Germline values: CDR1 SGHRS, CDR2 YFSETQ. Trimming removed 5 bases at V and 0 bases at J, with 14 bases between. The CDR3 runs to 16 residues. Researchers built TCR beta libraries using quantitative 5'-RACE with molecular barcodes. TCRdb analysed the 5' RACE reads with MiXCR anew, one entry per CDR3 protein. The table records about 240,000 distinct CDR3 sequences, 8% to 9.5% of them present only once. This sequence joins TRBV5-1 and TRBJ1-4; D is perhaps TRBD1 (5 bases). The sequence came from a male donor with ankylosing spondylitis or in good health (not recorded which). The sequencing input was blood, either unsorted or a sorted T cell fraction (not recorded which). CDR3 loop: CASSFEEQATNEKLFF. The CDR3 DNA reads TGCGCCAGCAGTTTCGAAGAACAGGCAACTAATGAAAAACTGTTTTTT.